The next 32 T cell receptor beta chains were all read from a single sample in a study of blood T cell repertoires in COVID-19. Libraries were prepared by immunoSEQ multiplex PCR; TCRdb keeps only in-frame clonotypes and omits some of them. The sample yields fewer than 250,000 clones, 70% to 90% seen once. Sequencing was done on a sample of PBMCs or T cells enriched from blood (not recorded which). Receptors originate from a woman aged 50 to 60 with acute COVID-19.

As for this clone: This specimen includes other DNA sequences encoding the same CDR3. This chain's CDR3 is CASSPDRGSSPLHF. Here the CDR3 DNA reads TGTGCCAGCAGTCCGGACAGGGGCTCTTCACCCCTCCACTTT. The chain links TRBV7-2 to TRBJ1-6, with TRBD1 matching 9 bases. The V gene's germline CDR1 is SGHTA and CDR2 FQGNSA. V lost 6 bases, J lost 9 bases, and 6 bases stayed unmatched. This CDR3 is built from 14 residues.

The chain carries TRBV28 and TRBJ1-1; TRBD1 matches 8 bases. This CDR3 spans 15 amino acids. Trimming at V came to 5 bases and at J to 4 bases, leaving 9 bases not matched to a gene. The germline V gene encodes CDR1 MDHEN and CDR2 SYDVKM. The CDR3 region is CASSPYSGQGTEAFF. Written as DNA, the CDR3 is TGTGCCAGCAGTCCCTACTCCGGACAGGGCACTGAAGCTTTCTTT.

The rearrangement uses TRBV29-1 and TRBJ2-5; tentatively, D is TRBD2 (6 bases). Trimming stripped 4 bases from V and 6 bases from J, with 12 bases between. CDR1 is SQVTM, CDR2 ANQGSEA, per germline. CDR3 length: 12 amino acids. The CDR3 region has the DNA TGCAGCGTTGGGGCGGAGGGGAAGACCCAGTACTTC. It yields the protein CSVGAEGKTQYF.

Written as DNA, the CDR3 is TGTGCCAGTAGTATCCAGGACTCCAATCAGCCCCAGCATTTT. Translated, it gives CASSIQDSNQPQHF. The chain couples TRBV19 to TRBJ1-5; D is unresolved. Trimming left V 3 bases short and J 3 bases short, with 9 bases between. The CDR3 length is 14 residues. The germline gives CDR1 LNHDA, CDR2 SQIVND (reference sequence).

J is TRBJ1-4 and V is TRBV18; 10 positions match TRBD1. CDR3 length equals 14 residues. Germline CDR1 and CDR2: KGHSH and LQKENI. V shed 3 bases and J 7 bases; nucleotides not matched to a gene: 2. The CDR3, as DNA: TGTGCCAGCTCACCCGACAGGGGGCGTGAAAAACTGTTTTTT. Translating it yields CASSPDRGREKLFF.

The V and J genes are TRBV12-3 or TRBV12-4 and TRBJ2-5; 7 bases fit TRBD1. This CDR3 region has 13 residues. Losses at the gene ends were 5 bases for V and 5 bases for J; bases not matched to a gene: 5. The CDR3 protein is CASSRGQRETQYF. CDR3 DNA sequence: TGTGCCAGCAGTCGGGGACAGAGGGAGACCCAGTACTTC.

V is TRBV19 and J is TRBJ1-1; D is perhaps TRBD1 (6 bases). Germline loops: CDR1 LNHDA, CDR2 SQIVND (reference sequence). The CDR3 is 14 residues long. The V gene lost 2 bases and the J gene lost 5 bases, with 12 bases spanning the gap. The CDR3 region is CASSIIRQGTEAFF. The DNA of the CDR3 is TGTGCCAGTAGTATAATAAGGCAGGGGACTGAAGCTTTCTTT.

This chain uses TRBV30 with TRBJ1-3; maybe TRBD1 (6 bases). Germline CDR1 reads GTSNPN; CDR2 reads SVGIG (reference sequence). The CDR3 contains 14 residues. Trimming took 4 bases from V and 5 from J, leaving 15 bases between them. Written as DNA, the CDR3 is TGTGCCTGGAACAGGGATCCAGGCCGAAACACCATATATTTT. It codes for CAWNRDPGRNTIYF.

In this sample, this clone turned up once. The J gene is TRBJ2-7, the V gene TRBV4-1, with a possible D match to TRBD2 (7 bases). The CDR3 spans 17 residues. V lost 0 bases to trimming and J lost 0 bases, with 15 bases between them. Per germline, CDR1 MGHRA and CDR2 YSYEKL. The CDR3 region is CASSQDPRGGASYEQYF. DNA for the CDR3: TGCGCCAGCAGCCAAGACCCCAGGGGAGGGGCCTCCTACGAGCAGTACTTC.

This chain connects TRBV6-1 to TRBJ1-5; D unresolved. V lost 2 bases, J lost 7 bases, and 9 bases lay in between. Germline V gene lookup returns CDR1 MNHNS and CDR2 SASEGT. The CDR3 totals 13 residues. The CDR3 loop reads CASSEILGQPQHF. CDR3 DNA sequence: TGTGCCAGCAGTGAAATCCTAGGACAGCCCCAGCATTTT.

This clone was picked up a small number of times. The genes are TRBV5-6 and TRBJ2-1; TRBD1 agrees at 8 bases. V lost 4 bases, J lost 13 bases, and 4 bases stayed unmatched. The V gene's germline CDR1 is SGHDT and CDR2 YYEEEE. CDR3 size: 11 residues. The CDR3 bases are TGTGCCAGCAGCAGCAGGGGGCTTCAGTTCTTC. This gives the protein CASSSRGLQFF.

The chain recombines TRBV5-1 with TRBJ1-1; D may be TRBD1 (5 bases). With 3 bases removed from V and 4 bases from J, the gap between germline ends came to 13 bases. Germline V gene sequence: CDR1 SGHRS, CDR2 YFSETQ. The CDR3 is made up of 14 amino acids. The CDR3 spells CASSSDTWGTEAFF. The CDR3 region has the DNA TGCGCCAGCAGCTCGGACACCTGGGGCACTGAAGCTTTCTTT.

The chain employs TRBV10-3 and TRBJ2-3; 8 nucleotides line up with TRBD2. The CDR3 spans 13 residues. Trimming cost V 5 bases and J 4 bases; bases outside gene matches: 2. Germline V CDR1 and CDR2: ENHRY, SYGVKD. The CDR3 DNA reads TGTGCCATCAGTAGCGGGGGTGCAGATACGCAGTATTTT. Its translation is CAISSGGADTQYF.

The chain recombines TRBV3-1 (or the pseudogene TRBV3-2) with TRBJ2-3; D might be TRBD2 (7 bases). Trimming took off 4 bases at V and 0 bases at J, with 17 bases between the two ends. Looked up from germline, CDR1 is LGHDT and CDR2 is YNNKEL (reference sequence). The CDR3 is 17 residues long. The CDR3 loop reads CASSLAGAGTSTDTQYF. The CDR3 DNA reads TGTGCCAGCAGCCTCGCGGGGGCGGGGACTAGCACAGATACGCAGTATTTT.

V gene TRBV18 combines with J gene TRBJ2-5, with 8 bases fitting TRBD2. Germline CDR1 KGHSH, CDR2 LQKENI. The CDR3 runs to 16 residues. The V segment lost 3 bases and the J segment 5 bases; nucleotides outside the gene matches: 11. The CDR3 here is CASSPLPAGGGETQYF. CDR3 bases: TGTGCCAGCTCACCCCTCCCCGCGGGGGGTGGGGAGACCCAGTACTTC.

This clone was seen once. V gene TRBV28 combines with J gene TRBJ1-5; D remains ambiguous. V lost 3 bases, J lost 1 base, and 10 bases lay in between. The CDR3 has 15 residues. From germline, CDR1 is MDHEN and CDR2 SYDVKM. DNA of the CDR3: TGTGCCAGCAGTTTCCCCGGGAAGAGCAATCAGCCCCAGCATTTT. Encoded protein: CASSFPGKSNQPQHF.

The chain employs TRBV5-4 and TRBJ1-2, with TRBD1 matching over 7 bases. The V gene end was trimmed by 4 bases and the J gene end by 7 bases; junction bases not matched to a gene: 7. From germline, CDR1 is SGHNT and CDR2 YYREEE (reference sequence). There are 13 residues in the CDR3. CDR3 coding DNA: TGTGCCAGCAGCGGCGGGACAGTCGGTGGCTACACCTTC. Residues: CASSGGTVGGYTF.

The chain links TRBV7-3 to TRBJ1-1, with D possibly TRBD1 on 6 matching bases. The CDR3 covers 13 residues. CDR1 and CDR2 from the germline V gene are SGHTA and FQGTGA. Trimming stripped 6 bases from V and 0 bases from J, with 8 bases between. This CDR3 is CASRRQVNTEAFF. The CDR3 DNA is TGTGCCAGCAGGCGACAGGTGAACACTGAAGCTTTCTTT.

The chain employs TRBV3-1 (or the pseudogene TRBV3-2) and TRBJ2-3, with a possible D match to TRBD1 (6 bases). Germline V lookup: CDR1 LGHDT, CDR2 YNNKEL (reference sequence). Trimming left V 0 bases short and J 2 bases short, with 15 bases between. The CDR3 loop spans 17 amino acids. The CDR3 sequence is CASSQEGPGAFTDTQYF. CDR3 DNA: TGTGCCAGCAGCCAAGAAGGGCCAGGGGCCTTCACAGATACGCAGTATTTT.

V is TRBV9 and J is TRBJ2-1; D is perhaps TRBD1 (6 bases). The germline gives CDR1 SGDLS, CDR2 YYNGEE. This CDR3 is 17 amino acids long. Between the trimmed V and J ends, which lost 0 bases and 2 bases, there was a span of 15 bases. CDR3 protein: CASSVGLGDTAYNEQFF. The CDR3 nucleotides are TGTGCCAGCAGCGTAGGCTTGGGGGACACCGCCTACAATGAGCAGTTCTTC.

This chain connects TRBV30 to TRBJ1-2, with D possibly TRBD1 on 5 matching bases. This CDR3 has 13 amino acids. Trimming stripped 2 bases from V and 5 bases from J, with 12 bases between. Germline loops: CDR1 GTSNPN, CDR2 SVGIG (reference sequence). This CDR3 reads CAWSPGRGYGYTF. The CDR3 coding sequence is TGTGCCTGGAGTCCGGGTAGGGGATATGGCTACACCTTC. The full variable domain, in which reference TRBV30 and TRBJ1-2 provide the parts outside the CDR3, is SQTIHQWPATLVQPVGSPLSLECTVEGTSNPNLYWYRQAAGRGLQLLFYSVGIGQISSEVPQNLSASRPQDRQFILSSKKLLLSDSGFYLCAWSPGRGYGYTFGSGTRLTVV.

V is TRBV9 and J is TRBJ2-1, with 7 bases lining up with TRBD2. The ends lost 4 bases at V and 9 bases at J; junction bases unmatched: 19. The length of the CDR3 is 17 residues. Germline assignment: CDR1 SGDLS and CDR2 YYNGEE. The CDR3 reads CASSTVEGRVREVEQFF. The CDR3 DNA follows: TGTGCCAGCAGCACAGTAGAAGGACGTGTCCGGGAGGTTGAGCAGTTCTTC.

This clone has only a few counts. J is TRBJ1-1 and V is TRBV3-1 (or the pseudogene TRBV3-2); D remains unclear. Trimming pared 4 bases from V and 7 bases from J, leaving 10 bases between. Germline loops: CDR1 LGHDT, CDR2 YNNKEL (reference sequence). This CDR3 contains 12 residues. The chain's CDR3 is CASSPGIYEAFF. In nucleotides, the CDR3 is TGTGCCAGCAGCCCGGGAATTTATGAAGCTTTCTTT.

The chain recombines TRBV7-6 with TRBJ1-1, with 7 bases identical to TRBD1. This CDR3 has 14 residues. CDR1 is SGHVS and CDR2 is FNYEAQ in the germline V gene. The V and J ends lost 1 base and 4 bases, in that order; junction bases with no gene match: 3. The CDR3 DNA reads TGTGCCAGCAGCTTAGGCGAGGGGGCCACTGAAGCTTTCTTT. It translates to CASSLGEGATEAFF.

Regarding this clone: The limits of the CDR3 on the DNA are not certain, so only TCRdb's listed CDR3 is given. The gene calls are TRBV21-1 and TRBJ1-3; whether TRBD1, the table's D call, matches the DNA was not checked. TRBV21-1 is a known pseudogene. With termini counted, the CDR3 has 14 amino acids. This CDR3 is CASSKVAVGNTIYF.

CDR3 nucleotide sequence: TGTGCCAGCAGTTTCTCCCTAGCGGGGGGGCCTTCAGATACGCAGTATTTT. It encodes CASSFSLAGGPSDTQYF. The chain combines TRBV27 with TRBJ2-3; 12 bases align to TRBD2. In germline, CDR1 is MNHEY, CDR2 SMNVEV (reference sequence). J gave up 4 bases and V 3 bases, and 8 bases lay outside the gene matches. The CDR3 is 17 residues long.

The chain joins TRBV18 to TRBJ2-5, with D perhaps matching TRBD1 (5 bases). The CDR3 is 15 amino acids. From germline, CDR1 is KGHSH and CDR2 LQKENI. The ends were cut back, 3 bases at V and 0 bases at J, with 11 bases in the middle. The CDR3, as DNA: TGTGCCAGCTCACCCGTACAGGAAAACCAAGAGACCCAGTACTTC. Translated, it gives CASSPVQENQETQYF.

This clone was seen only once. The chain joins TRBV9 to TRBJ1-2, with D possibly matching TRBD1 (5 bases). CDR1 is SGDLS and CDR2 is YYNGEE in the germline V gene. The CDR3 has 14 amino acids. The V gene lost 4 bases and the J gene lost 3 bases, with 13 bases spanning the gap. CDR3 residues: CASSPQGWDYGYTF. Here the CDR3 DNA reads TGTGCCAGCAGCCCTCAGGGTTGGGACTATGGCTACACCTTC. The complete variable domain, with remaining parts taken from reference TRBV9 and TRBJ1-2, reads DSGVTQTPKHLITATGQRVTLRCSPRSGDLSVYWYQQSLDQGLQFLIQYYNGEERAKGNILERFSAQQFPDLHSELNLSSLELGDSALYFCASSPQGWDYGYTFGSGTRLTVV.

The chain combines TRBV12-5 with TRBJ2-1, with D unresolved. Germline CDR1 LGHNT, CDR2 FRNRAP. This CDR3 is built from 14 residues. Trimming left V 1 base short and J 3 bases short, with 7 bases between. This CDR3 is CASGLGSGYNEQFF. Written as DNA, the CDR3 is TGTGCTAGTGGTTTGGGCTCAGGCTACAATGAGCAGTTCTTC.

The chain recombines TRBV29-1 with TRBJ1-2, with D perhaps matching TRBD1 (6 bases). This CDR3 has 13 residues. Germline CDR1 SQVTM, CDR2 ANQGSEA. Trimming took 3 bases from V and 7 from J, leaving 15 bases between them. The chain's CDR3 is CSVDSQGIGGYTF. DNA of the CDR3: TGCAGCGTTGACTCGCAGGGGATAGGTGGCTACACCTTC.

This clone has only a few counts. The CDR3 loop reads CASSRDFTDTQYF. In DNA, the CDR3 is TGTGCCAGCAGCCGGGACTTCACAGATACGCAGTATTTT. V gene TRBV7-2 combines with J gene TRBJ2-3; TRBD2 is a possible D gene (6 bases). Per the germline V gene, CDR1 is SGHTA and CDR2 is FQGNSA. The CDR3 runs 13 residues. The V gene lost 5 bases and the J gene lost 2 bases, with 8 bases spanning the gap.

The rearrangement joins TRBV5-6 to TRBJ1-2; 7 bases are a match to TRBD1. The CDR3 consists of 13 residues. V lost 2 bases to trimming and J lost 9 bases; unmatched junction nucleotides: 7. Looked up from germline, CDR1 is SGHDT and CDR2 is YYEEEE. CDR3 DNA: TGTGCCAGCAGCTTAATCGACAGGGAAAGCTACACCTTC. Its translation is CASSLIDRESYTF.